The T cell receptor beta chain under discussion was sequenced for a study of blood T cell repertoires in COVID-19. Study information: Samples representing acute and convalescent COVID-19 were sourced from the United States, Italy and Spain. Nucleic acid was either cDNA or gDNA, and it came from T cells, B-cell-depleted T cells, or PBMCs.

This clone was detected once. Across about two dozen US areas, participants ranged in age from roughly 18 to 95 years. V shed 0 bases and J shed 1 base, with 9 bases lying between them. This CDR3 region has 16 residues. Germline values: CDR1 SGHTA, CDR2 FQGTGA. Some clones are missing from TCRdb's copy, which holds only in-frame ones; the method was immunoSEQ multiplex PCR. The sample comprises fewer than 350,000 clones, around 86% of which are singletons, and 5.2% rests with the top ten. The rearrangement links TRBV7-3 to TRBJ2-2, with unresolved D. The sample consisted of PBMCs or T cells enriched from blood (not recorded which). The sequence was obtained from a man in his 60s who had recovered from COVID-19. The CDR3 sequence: CASSLTLAGNTGELFF. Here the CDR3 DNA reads TGTGCCAGCAGCTTAACGCTGGCAGGGAACACCGGGGAGCTGTTTTTT.